The present entry profiles one TCR beta chain with its context. This specimen includes other DNA sequences encoding the same CDR3. The entry originates in a study of cytomegalovirus exposure and HLA in healthy donors. This CDR3 comprises 14 residues. The V gene's germline CDR1 is LNHDA and CDR2 SQIVND (reference sequence). The germline V and J ends were trimmed by 1 base and 4 bases, with 10 bases remaining between them. PCR involved 60 Vbeta and 13 Jbeta primers. This table comes from immunoSEQ multiplex PCR, and its TCRdb copy is limited to in-frame clones, with some not included. This sample has roughly 170,000 clones, with around 80% found just once.

Sequencing input: PBMCs. This receptor was identified in a woman aged 25 to 45 in good health and CMV-seropositive. This chain links TRBV19 with TRBJ1-2; no reliable D call. CDR3 residues: CASSIGGTAYGYTF. As DNA, the CDR3 is TGTGCCAGTAGTATAGGTGGTACAGCCTATGGCTACACCTTC.